The rows below give T cell receptor beta chains drawn from one sample of a study of PD-1 blockade in classical Hodgkin lymphoma. Generated by immunoSEQ multiplex PCR, the TCRdb table keeps only in-frame clones and is missing some. The data show 43,000 or so clones, over 70% seen once. The starting material was peripheral blood mononuclear cells (PBMCs), obtained at baseline. The receptors here all came from a human donor with classical Hodgkin lymphoma. CDR3s include the opening cysteine and the closing phenylalanine or tryptophan. Each record gives: clone size, V gene, D gene, J gene, CDR3 protein, CDR3 DNA. A D gene is named only where the DNA matches it firmly. The size field is filled for only some rows; it gives once, few, many or a size class.

.	TRBV4-1	.	TRBJ1-3	CASSGLGSGNTIYF	TGCGCCAGCAGCGGGCTCGGATCTGGAAACACCATATATTTT
.	TRBV30	.	TRBJ2-1	CACLRAFTTYNEQFF	TGTGCCTGCCTACGTGCATTCACAACCTACAATGAGCAGTTCTTC
few	TRBV5-1	TRBD1	TRBJ1-1	CASSPDRVAAEAFF	TGCGCCAGCAGCCCCGACAGGGTAGCGGCTGAAGCTTTCTTT
.	TRBV5-1	.	TRBJ2-3	CASSEARTDTQYF	TGCGCCAGCAGTGAGGCTCGCACAGATACGCAGTATTTT
.	TRBV29-1	.	TRBJ1-1	CSVETGHIGAEAFF	TGCAGCGTTGAAACGGGACACATTGGCGCTGAAGCTTTCTTT
.	TRBV30	TRBD1	TRBJ1-1	CACERTGDLKAAFF	TGTGCCTGTGAAAGGACAGGGGATTTAAAGGCAGCTTTCTTT
.	TRBV29-1	.	TRBJ1-5	CSVEDQGQPQHF	TGCAGCGTTGAAGATCAGGGTCAGCCCCAGCATTTT
.	TRBV20-1	.	TRBJ2-7	CSARTVEQYF	TGCAGTGCTAGGACGGTCGAGCAGTACTTC
.	TRBV15	.	TRBJ1-5	CATKRAGENQPQHF	TGTGCCACCAAACGGGCAGGGGAAAATCAGCCCCAGCATTTT
.	TRBV11-2	.	TRBJ1-1	CASSSPREGFEAFF	TGTGCCAGCAGCTCCCCAAGAGAGGGGTTTGAAGCTTTCTTT
.	TRBV11-2	.	TRBJ2-5	CASSSLGTQYF	TGTGCCAGCAGCTCCCTGGGAACCCAGTACTTC
.	TRBV28	.	TRBJ2-7	CASSFQDSYEQYF	TGTGCCAGCAGTTTTCAGGATTCCTACGAGCAGTACTTC
.	TRBV11-2	.	TRBJ1-4	CASSPMGILNEKLFF	TGTGCCAGCAGCCCCATGGGGATACTTAATGAAAAACTGTTTTTT
.	TRBV9	.	TRBJ2-2	CASSVGQANTGELFF	TGTGCCAGCAGCGTGGGGCAGGCGAACACCGGGGAGCTGTTTTTT
.	TRBV5-5	.	TRBJ2-3	CASSLNFGTSTDTQYF	TGTGCCAGCAGCTTGAACTTTGGTACTAGCACAGATACGCAGTATTTT
.	TRBV9	.	TRBJ2-7	CASSVGGGLSYEQYF	TGTGCCAGCAGCGTAGGGGGCGGCTTGTCCTACGAGCAGTACTTC
.	TRBV28	.	TRBJ1-1	CASRIRGSTEAFF	TGTGCCAGCAGAATCAGGGGCAGCACTGAAGCTTTCTTT
once	TRBV7-2	.	TRBJ1-1	CASSLWAGVEAFF	TGTGCCAGCAGCTTATGGGCAGGGGTTGAAGCTTTCTTT
.	TRBV15	.	TRBJ1-4	CATSGTNEKLFF	TGTGCCACCAGCGGGACTAATGAAAAACTGTTTTTT
few	TRBV10-1	.	TRBJ1-1	CASSEGGRTEAFF	TGCGCCAGCAGTGAGGGAGGACGGACTGAAGCTTTCTTT
.	TRBV29-1	.	TRBJ2-2	CSVEEAVTANTGELFF	TGCAGCGTTGAAGAGGCTGTGACAGCTAACACCGGGGAGCTGTTTTTT
few	TRBV6-1	TRBD1	TRBJ1-3	CASSGETGSGNTIYF	TGTGCCAGCAGTGGGGAGACAGGGTCTGGAAACACCATATATTTT
.	TRBV4-1	.	TRBJ1-5	CASSQGPILLGNQPQHF	TGCGCCAGCAGCCAGGGGCCGATCCTGTTAGGGAATCAGCCCCAGCATTTT
.	TRBV5-4	.	TRBJ1-1	CASSPGGYYTEAFF	TGTGCCAGCAGCCCCGGGGGCTATTACACTGAAGCTTTCTTT
.	TRBV19	TRBD1	TRBJ1-1	CASRDRFMNTEAFF	TGTGCCAGTAGGGACAGGTTCATGAACACTGAAGCTTTCTTT
.	TRBV5-6	TRBD2	TRBJ2-3	CASSLASGGALDTQYF	TGTGCCAGCAGCTTGGCTAGCGGGGGAGCTTTAGATACGCAGTATTTT
.	TRBV28	.	TRBJ2-7	CASSLIAGFNEQYF	TGTGCCAGCAGTTTAATTGCAGGGTTCAACGAGCAGTACTTC
.	TRBV7-9	.	TRBJ1-2	CASSLEFAGNYGYTF	TGTGCCAGCAGCTTAGAATTCGCAGGCAACTATGGCTACACCTTC
.	TRBV2	TRBD2	TRBJ2-7	CASSGLAGGNDEQYF	TGTGCCAGCAGTGGACTAGCGGGAGGCAACGACGAGCAGTACTTC
.	TRBV19	TRBD1	TRBJ1-2	CASSILTGENGYTF	TGTGCCAGTAGTATCCTGACAGGGGAGAATGGCTACACCTTC
.	TRBV27	TRBD1	TRBJ1-2	CASRTTGGGFHYGYTF	TGTGCCAGCAGAACCACAGGGGGCGGGTTCCACTATGGCTACACCTTC
.	TRBV11-2	TRBD1	TRBJ2-7	CASSTTGGSSYEQYF	TGTGCCAGCAGCACTACAGGGGGGAGCTCCTACGAGCAGTACTTC
.	TRBV9	TRBD2	TRBJ2-1	CASSNPLGTSGSETYNEQFF	TGTGCCAGCAGTAACCCCCTGGGGACTAGCGGGAGTGAGACCTACAATGAGCAGTTCTTC
.	TRBV7-3	.	TRBJ2-1	CASSLTGGREQFF	TGTGCCAGCAGCTTAACAGGGGGACGGGAGCAGTTCTTC
few	TRBV25-1	TRBD1	TRBJ1-1	CASSTRGRNTEAFF	TGTGCCAGCAGTACCAGGGGGAGGAACACTGAAGCTTTCTTT
.	TRBV9	.	TRBJ1-3	CASSPGAGSGNTIYF	TGTGCCAGCAGCCCGGGTGCCGGCTCTGGAAACACCATATATTTT
.	TRBV27	.	TRBJ1-5	CASSLWGQPQHF	TGTGCCAGCAGTTTATGGGGTCAGCCCCAGCATTTT
few	TRBV5-6	.	TRBJ2-2	CASSFPGTTGELFF	TGTGCCAGCAGCTTCCCGGGTACCACCGGGGAGCTGTTTTTT
.	TRBV30	.	TRBJ1-2	CAWSLTGNGYTF	TGTGCCTGGAGTTTAACAGGGAATGGCTACACCTTC
.	TRBV7-6	.	TRBJ1-2	CASSPGGNSNYGYTF	TGTGCCAGCAGCCCGGGAGGCAATTCTAACTATGGCTACACCTTC
.	TRBV5-1	.	TRBJ2-5	CASSLSGSETQYF	TGCGCCAGCAGCTTGTCAGGGTCAGAGACCCAGTACTTC
once	TRBV9	TRBD2	TRBJ2-1	CASSVEAGAPHNEQFF	TGTGCCAGCAGCGTAGAGGCGGGAGCTCCCCACAATGAGCAGTTCTTC
.	TRBV27	.	TRBJ1-6	CASSSPGRGLNSPLHF	TGTGCCAGCAGTTCCCCGGGACGTGGCCTCAATTCACCCCTCCACTTT
.	TRBV29-1	.	TRBJ2-1	CSVDKRLDNEQFF	TGCAGCGTTGACAAGAGACTAGACAATGAGCAGTTCTTC
.	TRBV5-1	.	TRBJ2-1	CASRHETYSSYNEQFF	TGCGCCAGCAGGCACGAAACTTACAGCTCCTACAATGAGCAGTTCTTC
.	TRBV2	.	TRBJ1-1	CASGRYTEAFF	TGTGCCAGCGGCCGATACACTGAAGCTTTCTTT
.	TRBV6-5	.	TRBJ2-6	CASSYDSGANVLTF	TGTGCCAGCAGTTACGACTCTGGGGCCAACGTCCTGACTTTC
.	TRBV10-2	TRBD1	TRBJ1-2	CASRGDRGFYGYTF	TGCGCCAGCAGGGGGGACAGAGGATTCTATGGCTACACCTTC
.	TRBV9	.	TRBJ1-6	CASGGDLNNSPLHF	TGTGCCAGCGGAGGAGACTTAAATAATTCACCCCTCCACTTT
.	TRBV5-1	TRBD2	TRBJ2-3	CASSLAGTRAPDTQYF	TGCGCCAGCAGCTTGGCGGGGACTAGGGCCCCGGATACGCAGTATTTT
.	TRBV10-3	.	TRBJ1-2	CAISGQAPPSFNYGYTF	TGTGCCATCAGTGGGCAGGCTCCTCCCTCATTTAACTATGGCTACACCTTC
.	TRBV9	.	TRBJ2-3	CASSEDLSSTDTQYF	TGTGCCAGCAGCGAGGATTTGTCTAGCACAGATACGCAGTATTTT
.	TRBV23-1	TRBD1	TRBJ1-5	CASKLRSRGRQGTGMSNQPQHF	TGCGCCAGCAAACTACGAAGTCGGGGACGACAGGGGACGGGCATGAGCAATCAGCCCCAGCATTTT
.	TRBV11-2	TRBD1	TRBJ2-2	CASSLAGRGLGGELFF	TGTGCCAGCAGCTTAGCGGGCAGGGGGCTCGGAGGGGAGCTGTTTTTT
.	TRBV6-5	TRBD1	TRBJ1-1	CASSYSRQGKAFF	TGTGCCAGCAGTTACTCCCGACAGGGTAAGGCTTTCTTT
.	TRBV5-1	.	TRBJ2-5	CASSLEEGAWETQYF	TGCGCCAGCAGCTTGGAGGAGGGGGCGTGGGAGACCCAGTACTTC
.	TRBV19	TRBD2	TRBJ2-3	CASSDGTGLAGAATQYF	TGTGCCAGTAGCGACGGGACAGGACTAGCGGGGGCGGCGACGCAGTATTTT
.	TRBV28	.	TRBJ2-1	CASSLPQEQDYNEQFF	TGTGCCAGCAGCCTACCCCAGGAACAGGACTACAATGAGCAGTTCTTC